This TCR beta chain derives from a study of blood T cells in healthy people across ages. The authors ran a second PCR of about 7 to 12 cycles using a sample-barcoded 5' primer and a J-beta primer mix. One entry per CDR3 protein results from TCRdb running MiXCR on the 5' RACE reads. The table records some 850,000 distinct CDR3 sequences, roughly 25% of them present only once. Trimming left V 4 bases short and J 2 bases short, with 16 bases between. Germline CDR1 and CDR2: SGDLS and YYNGEE. The CDR3 loop spans 15 amino acids. These sequences were also reported in another study, on T cells of mothers and their children.

The gene calls are TRBV9 and TRBJ2-7, with D perhaps matching TRBD2 (7 bases). This sequence was found in a boy between 10 and 17 years old in good health. The sequenced sample was blood. The CDR3 DNA sequence: TGTGCCAGCAGCCAAGGGGGGGACATGACCTACGAGCAGTACTTC. Its translation: CASSQGGDMTYEQYF. The variable domain in full, completed from reference TRBV9 and TRBJ2-7, reads DSGVTQTPKHLITATGQRVTLRCSPRSGDLSVYWYQQSLDQGLQFLIQYYNGEERAKGNILERFSAQQFPDLHSELNLSSLELGDSALYFCASSQGGDMTYEQYFGPGTRLTVT.